The 29 T cell receptor beta chains reported below all come from one sample, sequenced in a study of blood T cells in healthy people across ages. The use of a sample-barcoded 5' primer and a J-beta primer mix characterized a second PCR of roughly 7 to 12 cycles. Using its own MiXCR run on the 5' RACE reads, TCRdb lists one record per CDR3 protein. Among hundreds of thousands of distinct CDR3 sequences, around 24% were seen once, and the ten largest hold just under 9%. This sample also appeared in a second study, on T cells of mothers and their children.

Sequencing input: blood. The receptors originated from a boy between 10 and 17 years old in good health.

The count of this clonotype is one. The rearrangement joins TRBV15 to TRBJ2-3; 12 nucleotides match TRBD2. CDR1 is LNHNV, CDR2 YYDKDF, per germline (reference sequence). The CDR3 contains 17 residues. J was trimmed by 4 bases and V by 0 bases; bases with no gene match: 5. CDR3 sequence (DNA): TGTGCCACCAGCAGAGACCTAGCGGGGGGGCGCCCAGATACGCAGTATTTT. Amino acids: CATSRDLAGGRPDTQYF.

This chain uses TRBV12-3 or TRBV12-4 with TRBJ2-7, with no clear D. The CDR3 is 14 residues long. Trimming removed 5 bases from V and 2 bases from J, with 13 bases in between. The CDR3 reads CASSGGGLTYEQYF. CDR3 nucleotide sequence: TGTGCCAGCAGTGGCGGTGGGTTAACCTACGAGCAGTACTTC.

This clonotype was found a few times. The chain has TRBV10-3 and TRBJ2-7; 10 nucleotides line up with TRBD1. This CDR3 has 15 residues. Germline values: CDR1 ENHRY, CDR2 SYGVKD. V dropped 10 bases and J dropped 1; count of bases not matched to a gene: 10. CDR3 in DNA: TGTGCCACCGAACCCCGGGACAGGGGTTCCTACGAGCAGTACTTC. It translates to CATEPRDRGSYEQYF.

The chain has TRBV10-3 and TRBJ2-1; TRBD2 aligns across 10 bases. CDR3 length: 15 amino acids. Germline assignment: CDR1 ENHRY and CDR2 SYGVKD. J lost 6 bases, V lost 6 bases, and 8 bases had no gene match. This CDR3 reads CAIRGGTSDLNEQFF. The CDR3 nucleotides read TGTGCCATCAGAGGAGGGACTAGCGATCTCAATGAGCAGTTCTTC.

The chain links TRBV7-2 to TRBJ2-5, with D possibly being TRBD1 (6 bases). The J call is uncertain, as TRBJ2-1 better fits the DNA end. Germline CDR1 SGHTA, CDR2 FQGNSA. CDR3 size: 13 residues. Here the CDR3 reads CASSLPRGTEQFF. CDR3 coding DNA: TGTGCCAGCAGCCTCCCCAGGGGAACTGAGCAGTTCTTC.

This clonotype has more than one count but fewer than ten. V is TRBV7-2 and J is TRBJ2-5; D not resolved. The CDR3 consists of 13 residues. V dropped 7 bases and J dropped 4 bases, with 13 bases sitting between them. Germline values: CDR1 SGHTA, CDR2 FQGNSA. CDR3 region: CASNLGQRETQYF. For the CDR3, the DNA is TGTGCCAGCAACTTGGGTCAGAGAGAGACCCAGTACTTC.

V gene TRBV28 combines with J gene TRBJ2-1; 11 nucleotides match TRBD2. Germline lookup yields CDR1 MDHEN and CDR2 SYDVKM. The CDR3 is 17 residues long. V lost 0 bases and J lost 1; bases outside the gene matches: 2. CDR3 DNA: TGTGCCAGCAGTTTATGCGGGACTAGCGGTTCCTACAATGAGCAGTTCTTC. This translates into CASSLCGTSGSYNEQFF.

This chain links TRBV7-2 with TRBJ2-3; 9 nucleotides align to TRBD2. Germline V lookup: CDR1 SGHTA, CDR2 FQGNSA. This CDR3 contains 15 residues. Losses at the gene ends were 4 bases for V and 4 bases for J; bases not matched to a gene: 6. CDR3 sequence: CASSSSSGRADTQYF. Written as DNA, the CDR3 is TGTGCCAGCAGCTCCAGTAGCGGGAGAGCAGATACGCAGTATTTT.

The V call is TRBV7-2, the J call TRBJ2-7; D might be TRBD2 (5 bases). The length of the CDR3 is 15 residues. From germline, CDR1 is SGHTA and CDR2 FQGNSA. Trimming removed 2 bases from V and 0 bases from J, with 11 bases in between. The CDR3 region has the DNA TGTGCCAGCAGCTTAACCGGGATCAGCTCCTACGAGCAGTACTTC. Translating gives CASSLTGISSYEQYF.

This clonotype was counted many times. The chain is built from TRBV25-1 and TRBJ2-3, with 12 bases identical to TRBD2. The germline V gene encodes CDR1 MGHDK and CDR2 SYGVNS. V lost 0 bases and J lost 3; bases outside the gene matches: 4. This CDR3 has 17 residues. This CDR3 is CASSEYLAGGRTDTQYF. CDR3 coding DNA: TGTGCCAGCAGTGAATATCTAGCGGGGGGGCGGACAGATACGCAGTATTTT.

Only a few counts were recorded for this clonotype. V and J are TRBV7-2 and TRBJ1-2; D may be TRBD1 (6 bases). Germline CDR1 and CDR2: SGHTA and FQGNSA. The CDR3 covers 14 residues. Deletions cut 4 bases from V and 2 bases from J, with 11 bases between. In DNA form, the CDR3 reads TGTGCCAGCAGCTACGGGACACCCAACTATGGCTACACCTTC. Translated: CASSYGTPNYGYTF.

This sequence joins TRBV20-1 and TRBJ2-7; 7 bases are shared with TRBD1. This CDR3 has 13 amino acids. Germline V gene sequence: CDR1 DFQATT, CDR2 SNEGSKA (reference sequence). The CDR3 sequence is CRDRRQGIYEQYF. As DNA, the CDR3 is TGCAGAGATAGGCGACAGGGAATCTACGAGCAGTACTTC.

The genes are TRBV10-3 and TRBJ2-3, with D maybe TRBD1 (6 bases). The CDR3 totals 16 residues. Germline assignment: CDR1 ENHRY and CDR2 SYGVKD. V was clipped by 6 bases and J by 4 bases, with 20 bases between them. The CDR3 nucleotides read TGTGCCATCAGGAAATCCGCTGGGGGCGGCGCAGATACGCAGTATTTT. Translating it yields CAIRKSAGGGADTQYF.

The chain joins TRBV27 to TRBJ2-3; TRBD2 matches at 9 bases. This CDR3 has 18 residues. V shed 0 bases, J shed 2 bases, and the junction held 9 bases outside the gene matches. Looked up from germline, CDR1 is MNHEY and CDR2 is SMNVEV (reference sequence). The CDR3 sequence is CASSLSYPSGGYTDTQYF. The CDR3 DNA reads as TGTGCCAGCAGTTTATCCTATCCCAGCGGGGGGTACACAGATACGCAGTATTTT.

V and J are TRBV6-1 and TRBJ2-5; weak D call: TRBD1 (6 bases). From germline, CDR1 is MNHNS and CDR2 SASEGT. The CDR3 sequence is 16 residues long. Trimming removed 1 base from V and 4 bases from J, with 16 bases in between. CDR3 nucleotide sequence: TGTGCCAGCAGTGAAGAAAACTATATAGGGGGAGAGACCCAGTACTTC. It specifies CASSEENYIGGETQYF.

The chain is built from TRBV28 and TRBJ2-7; 10 nucleotides agree with TRBD1. CDR1 MDHEN and CDR2 SYDVKM come from the germline V gene. The J segment lost 3 bases and the V segment lost 2 bases, leaving 1 base of the junction unmatched. The CDR3 is 14 residues long. CDR3 loop: CASSLDRGRYEQYF. The CDR3 DNA reads TGTGCCAGCAGTTTAGACAGGGGGCGCTACGAGCAGTACTTC.

This clonotype was seen a few times. This chain uses TRBV27 with TRBJ1-6; no reliable D call. The CDR3 sequence is 16 residues long. Trimming pared 6 bases from V and 5 bases from J, leaving 17 bases between. Germline V gene data show CDR1 as MNHEY and CDR2 as SMNVEV (reference sequence). CDR3 nucleotides: TGTGCCAGCAGCCAGTTCGGGCAGGCAAATAATTCACCCCTCCACTTT. Translation gives CASSQFGQANNSPLHF.

This clonotype was picked up a small number of times. The chain links TRBV7-3 to TRBJ2-7; D possibly corresponds to TRBD2 (6 bases). Per germline, CDR1 SGHTA and CDR2 FQGTGA. Trimming removed 5 bases from V and 5 bases from J, with 16 bases in between. The CDR3 runs 14 residues. CDR3 residues: CASSRDSGENEQYF. The CDR3 region has the DNA TGTGCCAGCAGCCGGGACTCCGGGGAGAACGAGCAGTACTTC. Supplemented by reference TRBV7-3 and TRBJ2-7, the full variable domain reads GAGVSQTPSNKVTEKGKYVELRCDPISGHTALYWYRQSLGQGPEFLIYFQGTGAADDSGLPNDRFFAVRPEGSVSTLKIQRTERGDSAVYLCASSRDSGENEQYFGPGTRLTVT.

The chain joins TRBV7-2 to TRBJ1-6, with D hard to call. V was clipped by 5 bases and J by 9 bases, with 20 bases between them. There are 16 residues in the CDR3. CDR1 is SGHTA and CDR2 is FQGNSA in the germline V gene. Here the CDR3 DNA reads TGTGCCAGCAGCCCCCTAGAGGCGTCATGGGCTTCACCCCTCCACTTT. This translates into CASSPLEASWASPLHF.

V is TRBV27 and J is TRBJ2-7; either TRBD1 or TRBD2 may supply D (5 bases each). Germline CDR1 is MNHEY and CDR2 is SMNVEV (reference sequence). This CDR3 has 14 amino acids. The V gene lost 4 bases and the J gene lost 6 bases, with 16 bases spanning the gap. CDR3: CASSSSHGASEQYF. For the CDR3, the DNA is TGTGCCAGCAGTTCAAGTCACGGGGCCAGCGAGCAGTACTTC.

This clonotype was counted between two and nine times. This chain connects TRBV12-3 or TRBV12-4 to TRBJ2-7; TRBD1 matches 7 bases. V shed 1 base, J shed 4 bases, and the junction held 1 base outside the gene matches. The CDR3 extends over 13 amino acids. The CDR3 sequence is CASSLGGQYEQYF. DNA of the CDR3: TGTGCCAGCAGTTTAGGGGGACAGTACGAGCAGTACTTC.

The CDR3 sequence: CASSDHSSGSTGELFF. DNA of the CDR3: TGTGCCAGCAGTGATCATTCTAGCGGGAGCACCGGGGAGCTGTTTTTT. V and J are TRBV6-1 and TRBJ2-2, with 10 nucleotides matching TRBD2. The V segment lost 3 bases and the J segment 4 bases; nucleotides outside the gene matches: 5. Germline V gene sequence: CDR1 MNHNS, CDR2 SASEGT. The CDR3 is made up of 16 amino acids.

The rearrangement links TRBV2 to TRBJ1-5; D may be TRBD1 (5 bases). In germline, CDR1 is SNHLY, CDR2 FYNNEI. CDR3 length equals 13 residues. Trimming removed 7 bases from V and 3 bases from J, with 10 bases in between. The CDR3 protein is CASTKDTNQPQHF. The CDR3 region has the DNA TGTGCCAGCACGAAGGACACCAATCAGCCCCAGCATTTT.

This clonotype has ten or more counts. The chain links TRBV5-6 to TRBJ2-2; perhaps TRBD2 as D (5 bases). This CDR3 contains 15 residues. Germline lookup yields CDR1 SGHDT and CDR2 YYEEEE. The ends were cut back, 0 bases at V and 2 bases at J, with 8 bases in the middle. The CDR3 region is CASSLVGLNTGELFF. In nucleotides, the CDR3 is TGTGCCAGCAGCTTGGTTGGACTTAACACCGGGGAGCTGTTTTTT. The full variable domain, completed using reference TRBV5-6 and TRBJ2-2, is DAGVTQSPTHLIKTRGQQVTLRCSPKSGHDTVSWYQQALGQGPQFIFQYYEEEERQRGNFPDRFSGHQFPNYSSELNVNALLLGDSALYLCASSLVGLNTGELFFGEGSRLTVL.

This clonotype was observed a few times. The CDR3 region has the DNA TGTGCCAGCAGTTTCGGCGGGAGTGGCTACAATGAGCAGTTCTTC. Protein: CASSFGGSGYNEQFF. The chain is built from TRBV28 and TRBJ2-1; 7 positions match TRBD2. The CDR3 is made up of 15 amino acids. The germline V gene encodes CDR1 MDHEN and CDR2 SYDVKM. Unmatched junction bases numbered 5, after V lost 3 bases and J lost 3 bases.

This chain joins TRBV10-3 and TRBJ2-7; 7 positions agree with TRBD1. Unmatched junction bases numbered 13, after V lost 3 bases and J lost 2 bases. Germline loops: CDR1 ENHRY, CDR2 SYGVKD. There are 17 residues in the CDR3. CDR3 loop: CAISDSRDRGVTYEQYV. In nucleotides, the CDR3 is TGTGCCATCAGTGACTCTAGGGACAGAGGAGTCACCTACGAGCAGTACGTC.

The V and J genes are TRBV28 and TRBJ2-1; D is uncertain. V gave up 4 bases and J gave up 0 bases, with 16 bases separating them. This CDR3 region has 17 residues. From germline, CDR1 is MDHEN and CDR2 SYDVKM. The CDR3, as DNA: TGTGCCAGCAGTTATACCCACCTCAGAAGCTCCTACAATGAGCAGTTCTTC. Protein product: CASSYTHLRSSYNEQFF.

In this sample, this clonotype turned up many times. This chain joins TRBV28 and TRBJ2-5; possible D gene TRBD2, 6 bases. CDR3 length: 14 amino acids. CDR1 and CDR2 (germline): MDHEN, SYDVKM. Trimming left V 3 bases short and J 2 bases short, with 10 bases between. The CDR3 protein is CASSFLRGQETQYF. The CDR3 DNA sequence: TGTGCCAGCAGTTTTTTGCGGGGTCAAGAGACCCAGTACTTC.

This clonotype appeared a few times. The rearrangement uses TRBV28 and TRBJ2-5; tentative D call: TRBD1 (6 bases). CDR1 and CDR2 from the germline V gene are MDHEN and SYDVKM. The CDR3 has 12 amino acids. Trimming shortened V by 7 bases and J by 5 bases, and 11 bases separated the two germline ends. The CDR3 loop reads CASTQGPETQYF. Written as DNA, the CDR3 is TGTGCCAGCACCCAGGGGCCGGAGACCCAGTACTTC.